Following are 25 T cell receptor beta chains from one sample sequenced in a study of T cells in Graves' hyperthyroidism and ophthalmopathy. There were TCR beta CDR3 regions amplified from RNA transcripts. Initially, a first-round RT-PCR of the TCR CDR3 employed the HTBI primer set. TCRdb analysed the multiplex PCR reads with MiXCR anew, one entry per CDR3 protein. The data show about 610,000 distinct CDR3 sequences, about 14% seen once. The sample was blood. These receptors were obtained from a woman aged 40 to 55 with Graves' ophthalmopathy.

This clonotype was recorded at least ten times. As DNA, the CDR3 is TGTGCCTGGGACAGGGGAGATGATTACGAGCAGTACTTC. This codes for CAWDRGDDYEQYF. The chain links TRBV30 to TRBJ2-7, with 8 bases aligning to TRBD1. Trimming at V came to 5 bases and at J to 4 bases, leaving 7 bases not matched to a gene. Germline V lookup: CDR1 GTSNPN, CDR2 SVGIG (reference sequence). There are 13 residues in the CDR3.

The genes are TRBV20-1 and TRBJ1-1; D perhaps matches TRBD1 (5 bases). CDR1 is DFQATT and CDR2 is SNEGSKA in the germline V gene (reference sequence). The CDR3 runs to 14 residues. Trimming took 1 base from V and 0 from J, leaving 9 bases between them. CDR3 in amino acids: CSARAGTVNTEAFF. The CDR3 bases are TGCAGTGCTAGAGCCGGGACGGTGAACACTGAAGCTTTCTTT.

This clonotype came up many times. CDR3 amino acids: CASKTGEGGETQYF. The CDR3 DNA sequence: TGTGCCAGCAAAACAGGGGAAGGGGGAGAGACCCAGTACTTC. The rearrangement links TRBV6-1 to TRBJ2-5; 7 bases are shared with TRBD1. Germline lookup yields CDR1 MNHNS and CDR2 SASEGT. This CDR3 contains 14 residues. The junction had 9 bases not matched to a gene; V was cut back by 7 bases and J by 4 bases.

This clonotype has a count of ten or more. This sequence joins TRBV19 and TRBJ2-7, with 12 bases fitting TRBD2. Trimming removed 8 bases from V and 6 bases from J; junction bases left unmatched: 5. The CDR3 is 13 residues long. Germline V gene data show CDR1 as LNHDA and CDR2 as SQIVND (reference sequence). CDR3 loop: CASQALAGGEQYF. The CDR3 DNA is TGTGCCAGTCAAGCACTAGCGGGAGGCGAGCAGTACTTC. The entire variable domain, with the rest obtained from reference TRBV19 and TRBJ2-7, is as follows: DGGITQSPKYLFRKEGQNVTLSCEQNLNHDAMYWYRQDPGQGLRLIYYSQIVNDFQKGDIAEGYSVSREKKESFPLTVTSAQKNPTAFYLCASQALAGGEQYFGPGTRLTVT.

This sequence joins TRBV19 and TRBJ1-1, with D unresolved. Trimming removed 8 bases from V and 1 base from J, with 17 bases in between. This CDR3 has 15 residues. The germline V gene has CDR1 LNHDA and CDR2 SQIVND (reference sequence). CDR3 residues: CASHSHNERNTEAFF. The DNA for the CDR3 is TGTGCCAGTCATTCCCACAACGAGAGGAACACTGAAGCTTTCTTT. Full variable domain (rest looked up from reference TRBV19 and TRBJ1-1): DGGITQSPKYLFRKEGQNVTLSCEQNLNHDAMYWYRQDPGQGLRLIYYSQIVNDFQKGDIAEGYSVSREKKESFPLTVTSAQKNPTAFYLCASHSHNERNTEAFFGQGTRLTVV.

With regard to this clonotype: At one end, the junction sequence differs from germline, possibly due to a read error. This chain links TRBV19 with TRBJ2-2; D is possibly TRBD2 (7 bases). The CDR3 has 15 amino acids. CDR1 is LNHDA, CDR2 SQIVND, per germline (reference sequence). The CDR3 nucleotides are TGTACCAGTAGTCCCACCCTAGGGGGGGTGGGGGAGCTGTTTTTT. Translating gives CTSSPTLGGVGELFF.

This clonotype occurred a few times. The chain recombines TRBV19 with TRBJ2-6; either TRBD1 or TRBD2 may fit D (5 bases each). The CDR3 contains 20 residues. Per germline, CDR1 LNHDA and CDR2 SQIVND (reference sequence). Trimming stripped 1 base from V and 1 base from J, with 20 bases between. The CDR3 here is CASSIAGPPGLASGANVLTF. The CDR3 DNA sequence: TGTGCCAGTAGTATAGCGGGGCCTCCGGGTCTAGCTTCTGGGGCCAACGTCCTGACTTTC.

This clonotype came up a few times. The gene calls are TRBV4-3 and TRBJ1-1; tentative D call: TRBD1 (6 bases). Trimming pared 0 bases from V and 5 bases from J, leaving 13 bases between. Germline lookup yields CDR1 LGHNA and CDR2 YSLEER. This CDR3 region has 15 residues. The CDR3 region is CASSQDTGRGTEAFF. CDR3 DNA: TGCGCCAGCAGCCAAGACACAGGGCGAGGGACTGAAGCTTTCTTT.

The sample holds a few counts of this clonotype. This chain links TRBV7-2 with TRBJ1-3; D might be TRBD1 (6 bases). This CDR3 region has 15 residues. Germline loops: CDR1 SGHTA, CDR2 FQGNSA. The V end lost 5 bases, the J end lost 2 bases, and 13 bases lay between the germline ends. The CDR3 DNA sequence: TGTGCCAGCAGCCCACAGGGAGGGACTGGAAACACCATATATTTT. Its translation is CASSPQGGTGNTIYF.

This clonotype was recorded at least ten times. The V and J genes are TRBV12-3 or TRBV12-4 and TRBJ1-5; the D is unclear. V shed 5 bases and J shed 4 bases, with 6 bases lying between them. The CDR3 length is 12 residues. The chain's CDR3 is CASSPTNQPQHF. For the CDR3, the DNA is TGTGCCAGCAGTCCTACTAATCAGCCCCAGCATTTT.

The V and J genes are TRBV6-1 and TRBJ1-1, with TRBD1 identical over 7 bases. V dropped 5 bases and J dropped 5; count of bases not matched to a gene: 8. This CDR3 has 14 amino acids. Germline V CDR1 and CDR2: MNHNS, SASEGT. CDR3 DNA: TGTGCCAGCAGTAAGAGGGGGACAGTGACTGAAGCTTTCTTT. Its translation is CASSKRGTVTEAFF.

The chain carries TRBV7-3 and TRBJ2-2; D perhaps matches TRBD1 (6 bases). The V gene lost 5 bases and the J gene lost 3 bases, with 13 bases spanning the gap. CDR3 size: 15 residues. Per germline, CDR1 SGHTA and CDR2 FQGTGA. This CDR3 is CASSDSGAYTGELFF. The CDR3 bases are TGTGCCAGCAGCGATTCAGGGGCTTACACCGGGGAGCTGTTTTTT.

This clonotype has more than one count but fewer than ten. A much larger clone differs from this one at a single base, so this may be a read error. The rearrangement links TRBV29-1 to TRBJ1-1; D not resolved. Germline V gene sequence: CDR1 SQVTM, CDR2 ANQGSEA. The CDR3 runs 14 residues. The CDR3 region is CGVEAEVLNTEAFF. CDR3 coding DNA: TGCGGCGTTGAAGCGGAGGTCTTGAACACTGAAGCTTTCTTT.

This clonotype was counted at least ten times. The chain carries TRBV11-3 and TRBJ1-1, with D unclear. CDR3 length: 13 residues. V was clipped by 2 bases and J by 7 bases, with 11 bases between them. In germline, CDR1 is SGHNT, CDR2 YENEEA. This CDR3 is CASSLTRLGEAFF. As DNA, the CDR3 is TGTGCCAGCAGCTTAACACGACTTGGTGAAGCTTTCTTT.

This clonotype was seen repeatedly, ten times or more. The chain links TRBV20-1 to TRBJ2-5; TRBD1 might be the D (6 bases). The V end was cut by 0 bases, the J end by 5 bases, with 13 bases between. This CDR3 has 14 residues. Germline assignment: CDR1 DFQATT and CDR2 SNEGSKA (reference sequence). CDR3 amino acids: CSARDEDSWETQYF. The CDR3 bases are TGCAGTGCTAGAGATGAGGACAGCTGGGAGACCCAGTACTTC.

This clonotype was observed at least ten times. The rearrangement joins TRBV10-3 to TRBJ1-2; 7 nucleotides match TRBD1. The CDR3 covers 14 residues. The junction had 9 bases not matched to a gene; V was cut back by 6 bases and J by 5 bases. Looked up from germline, CDR1 is ENHRY and CDR2 is SYGVKD. The CDR3 loop is CAISGQETPYGYTF. CDR3 coding DNA: TGTGCCATCAGCGGACAGGAGACCCCTTATGGCTACACCTTC.

This clonotype was counted a few times. This sequence joins TRBV6-4 and TRBJ2-5; 13 bases are shared with TRBD2. This CDR3 has 18 residues. Germline V CDR1 and CDR2: MRHNA, SNTAGT. V dropped 7 bases and J dropped 5; count of bases not matched to a gene: 16. CDR3 sequence reads: CASTGAGGLAGLRETQYF. The CDR3 DNA reads as TGTGCCAGCACCGGTGCGGGGGGACTAGCGGGACTACGGGAGACCCAGTACTTC.

J is TRBJ2-6 and V is TRBV5-6; 10 bases are shared with TRBD1. The CDR3 has 18 amino acids. Germline loops: CDR1 SGHDT, CDR2 YYEEEE. V was clipped by 0 bases and J by 3 bases; unmatched bases: 6. DNA for the CDR3: TGTGCCAGCAGCTTGGGGGACAGGGGATTAGTTGGGGCCAACGTCCTGACTTTC. Translating it yields CASSLGDRGLVGANVLTF.

This clonotype was seen repeatedly, ten times or more. The CDR3 region has the DNA TGTGCCAGCTCATCAACTACGGAGACCCAGTACTTC. This sequence encodes CASSSTTETQYF. The chain recombines TRBV6-1 with TRBJ2-5; D call uncertain. CDR1 is MNHNS, CDR2 SASEGT, per germline. Trimming cost V 8 bases and J 5 bases, with 12 bases left between them. The CDR3 contains 12 residues.

This clonotype has ten or more counts. In nucleotides, the CDR3 is TGTGCCACCAGCAGAGAGGCTAACACTGAAGCTTTCTTT. Translation: CATSREANTEAFF. This chain connects TRBV15 to TRBJ1-1; D is ambiguous. The CDR3 runs 13 residues. V was shortened by 0 bases and J by 2 bases, with 4 bases between the two germline ends. Germline CDR1 and CDR2: LNHNV and YYDKDF (reference sequence). Looking up the rest from reference TRBV15 and TRBJ1-1 gives the full variable domain: DAMVIQNPRYQVTQFGKPVTLSCSQTLNHNVMYWYQQKSSQAPKLLFHYYDKDFNNEADTPDNFQSRRPNTSFCFLDIRSPGLGDTAMYLCATSREANTEAFFGQGTRLTVV.

The table lists this clonotype with many counts. This chain links TRBV12-3 or TRBV12-4 with TRBJ1-5, with TRBD1 as a possible D gene (5 bases). The CDR3 extends over 16 amino acids. Trimming pared 8 bases from V and 9 bases from J, leaving 26 bases between. This CDR3 reads CASGFSPDIGGRPQHF. The CDR3 nucleotides are TGTGCCAGCGGCTTCTCACCAGATATCGGGGGTCGGCCCCAGCATTTT.

This clonotype was recorded many times. V and J are TRBV7-9 and TRBJ1-2; tentative D call: TRBD1 (6 bases). There are 14 residues in the CDR3. V gave up 3 bases and J gave up 3 bases, with 11 bases separating them. In germline, CDR1 is SEHNR, CDR2 FQNEAQ (reference sequence). The CDR3 DNA reads as TGTGCCAGCAGCTTTAGGACAGAGGACTATGGCTACACCTTC. Translated, it gives CASSFRTEDYGYTF.

This clonotype was seen many times. This sequence joins TRBV7-9 and TRBJ2-5; D call uncertain. Germline loops: CDR1 SEHNR, CDR2 FQNEAQ (reference sequence). Trimming left V 5 bases short and J 5 bases short, with 18 bases between. The CDR3 runs to 15 residues. The CDR3 protein is CASSPPKQPAETQYF. CDR3 in DNA: TGTGCCAGCAGCCCCCCTAAGCAGCCGGCCGAGACCCAGTACTTC.

This clonotype was picked up many times. This chain joins TRBV7-8 and TRBJ1-2, with D possibly being TRBD1 (5 bases). The V gene lost 5 bases and the J gene lost 4 bases, with 17 bases spanning the gap. The CDR3 contains 15 residues. CDR1 is SGHVS, CDR2 FQNEAQ, per germline. CDR3 region: CASSPRQSLGYGYTF. CDR3 coding DNA: TGTGCCAGCAGCCCCCGACAGTCTCTGGGCTATGGCTACACCTTC.

This clonotype occurred a few times. The chain combines TRBV10-3 with TRBJ1-1; D may be TRBD1 (5 bases). Trimming removed 0 bases from V and 7 bases from J, with 9 bases in between. The CDR3 has 13 amino acids. Per the germline V gene, CDR1 is ENHRY and CDR2 is SYGVKD. As DNA, the CDR3 is TGTGCCATCAGTGAGTCGCGGGACGGTGAAGCTTTCTTT. Residues: CAISESRDGEAFF.